The 17 T cell receptor beta chains below all came from one sample that was sequenced in a study of T-cell memory formation after mild COVID-19. TCRdb redid the calling of the 5' RACE reads with MiXCR, one entry per CDR3 protein. The table lists around 35,000 distinct CDR3 sequences, 7.5% to 8% of them singletons, with under 30% in the top ten. The sequencing input was PBMCs or a T cell subset sorted from them (not recorded which). The receptors were sampled from a young man who had mild COVID-19 (a few samples of this study predate the infection). Cell type and time point are not known.

This clonotype was counted at least ten times. V is TRBV20-1 and J is TRBJ1-5; the D gene is possibly TRBD1 (6 bases). Looked up from germline, CDR1 is DFQATT and CDR2 is SNEGSKA (reference sequence). V lost 1 base, J lost 5 bases, and 12 bases lay in between. The CDR3 is 14 amino acids. In nucleotides, the CDR3 is TGCAGTGCTAGAGGGGTAGGGGGGTATCAGCCCCAGCATTTT. Residues: CSARGVGGYQPQHF.

This clonotype was counted a few times. CDR3 bases: TGTGCCAGTACTCGGACAGGTCCTTCCTACGAGCAGTACTTC. Encoded protein: CASTRTGPSYEQYF. The genes are TRBV25-1 and TRBJ2-7, with 7 bases aligning to TRBD1. V was pared by 9 bases and J by 1 base, with 9 bases of the junction left unmatched. CDR1 MGHDK and CDR2 SYGVNS come from the germline V gene. CDR3 length equals 14 residues.

This clonotype showed up many times. This chain uses TRBV4-3 with TRBJ2-1; perhaps TRBD2 as D (5 bases). V lost 4 bases, J lost 0 bases, and 10 bases lay in between. The CDR3 covers 15 residues. Germline loops: CDR1 LGHNA, CDR2 YSLEER. The CDR3: CASSRRSGSYNEQFF. In DNA, the CDR3 is TGCGCCAGCAGCCGGAGGTCCGGCTCCTACAATGAGCAGTTCTTC.

This clonotype has ten or more counts. The rearrangement links TRBV5-1 to TRBJ2-1, with 16 bases lining up with TRBD2. V trimming: 3 bases; J trimming: 6 bases; junction bases outside the gene matches: 9. From germline, CDR1 is SGHRS and CDR2 YFSETQ. The CDR3 spans 18 residues. The CDR3: CASSSRGTSGGAANEQFF. The CDR3 DNA reads TGCGCCAGCAGCTCCCGCGGGACTAGCGGGGGGGCCGCCAATGAGCAGTTCTTC.

This clonotype was counted ten times or more. The chain employs TRBV20-1 and TRBJ2-4; a weak D match, TRBD1 (5 bases). Germline V gene lookup returns CDR1 DFQATT and CDR2 SNEGSKA (reference sequence). The CDR3 length is 15 residues. Deletions cut 0 bases from V and 4 bases from J, with 13 bases between. The CDR3 DNA reads as TGCAGTGCTAGAGATCTGGAGACAGCTAAAAACATTCAGTACTTC. This encodes CSARDLETAKNIQYF.

The chain has TRBV7-2 and TRBJ2-2; maybe TRBD2 (6 bases). With 4 bases removed from V and 3 bases from J, the gap between germline ends came to 12 bases. There are 15 residues in the CDR3. The V gene's germline CDR1 is SGHTA and CDR2 FQGNSA. The CDR3 is CASSSSALHTGELFF. The CDR3 DNA follows: TGTGCCAGCAGCTCTAGCGCCCTCCACACCGGGGAGCTGTTTTTT.

This clonotype was observed at least ten times. The chain couples TRBV7-2 to TRBJ2-5; 12 bases are shared with TRBD2. This CDR3 region has 15 residues. From germline, CDR1 is SGHTA and CDR2 FQGNSA. The V gene end was trimmed by 4 bases and the J gene end by 5 bases; junction bases not matched to a gene: 5. The CDR3 sequence: CASSWTSGVGETQYF. DNA of the CDR3: TGTGCCAGCAGCTGGACTAGCGGGGTGGGGGAGACCCAGTACTTC.

This clonotype was counted ten times or more. J is TRBJ2-7 and V is TRBV28; a possible D gene is TRBD1 (6 bases). V was trimmed by 6 bases and J by 1 base, leaving 10 bases between them. The CDR3 is 13 residues long. Germline-derived CDR1 and CDR2 are MDHEN and SYDVKM. CDR3 in amino acids: CASSPGQSYEQYV. CDR3 coding DNA: TGTGCCAGCAGCCCCGGACAGTCCTACGAGCAGTACGTC.

V gene TRBV12-3 or TRBV12-4 combines with J gene TRBJ2-5; D possibly corresponds to TRBD2 (6 bases). The CDR3 covers 14 residues. Trimming removed 5 bases from V and 1 base from J, with 11 bases in between. CDR3 in DNA: TGTGCCAGCAGTCCCTGGACTACCCAAGAGACCCAGTACTTC. This encodes CASSPWTTQETQYF.

This clonotype has at least ten counts. The V gene is TRBV27, the J gene TRBJ1-3, with D possibly being TRBD1 (6 bases). The CDR3 is 15 residues long. Germline-derived CDR1 and CDR2 are MNHEY and SMNVEV (reference sequence). V lost 6 bases and J lost 8, with 20 bases in between. CDR3 amino acids: CASRQGQSLGYTIYF. CDR3 in DNA: TGTGCCAGCAGACAGGGACAAAGCCTTGGGTACACCATATATTTT.

This clonotype has a count of ten or more. The J gene is TRBJ2-5, the V gene TRBV12-3 or TRBV12-4; D not resolved. Between the trimmed V and J ends, which lost 3 bases and 3 bases, there was a span of 8 bases. The CDR3 consists of 13 residues. The CDR3 coding sequence is TGTGCCAGCAGTTTCGTTCCTGAAGAGACCCAGTACTTC. Translated, it gives CASSFVPEETQYF.

This clonotype has ten or more counts. This chain uses TRBV4-3 with TRBJ2-1; 11 bases are shared with TRBD2. CDR1 and CDR2 from the germline V gene are LGHNA and YSLEER. There are 16 residues in the CDR3. After removal of 1 base from V and 4 bases from J, the junction contained 3 bases not matched to a gene. DNA for the CDR3: TGCGCCAGCAGCCAAGGGGTAGCGGGGGGGTACAATGAGCAGTTCTTC. This sequence encodes CASSQGVAGGYNEQFF.

This clonotype appeared a few times. J is TRBJ2-5 and V is TRBV29-1; TRBD2 matches at 14 bases. The length of the CDR3 is 19 residues. The V gene end was trimmed by 3 bases and the J gene end by 2 bases; junction bases not matched to a gene: 14. The V gene's germline CDR1 is SQVTM and CDR2 ANQGSEA. Written as DNA, the CDR3 is TGCAGCGTTGAGCCTATGACTAGCGGGGGGGCCTACGGGCAAGAGACCCAGTACTTC. Its protein product is CSVEPMTSGGAYGQETQYF.

This clonotype was counted many times. The chain recombines TRBV28 with TRBJ1-4; D is possibly TRBD1 (5 bases). There are 11 residues in the CDR3. The germline V gene has CDR1 MDHEN and CDR2 SYDVKM. Trimming took 2 bases from V and 12 from J, leaving 7 bases between them. CDR3 bases: TGTGCCAGCAGTTTAAGCAGGGAACTGTTTTTT. As protein: CASSLSRELFF.

This clonotype was detected ten times or more. The chain links TRBV5-1 to TRBJ2-1; 12 bases agree with TRBD2. The CDR3 is 16 amino acids. CDR1 and CDR2 (germline): SGHRS, YFSETQ. Germline trimming cut 5 bases from V and 4 bases from J; bases unmatched to any gene: 7. The CDR3 coding sequence is TGCGCCAGCAGGACTAGCGGGGGCTCGTATTACAATGAGCAGTTCTTC. Encoded protein: CASRTSGGSYYNEQFF.

This chain joins TRBV12-3 or TRBV12-4 and TRBJ2-5, with TRBD2 identical over 8 bases. The ends lost 5 bases at V and 7 bases at J; junction bases unmatched: 3. This CDR3 has 12 residues. CDR3 loop: CASSGAGGTQYF. The CDR3 DNA is TGTGCCAGCAGTGGGGCGGGAGGGACCCAGTACTTC.

This clonotype was observed a few times. This chain joins TRBV6-1 and TRBJ1-5; TRBD1 is a possible D gene (6 bases). CDR1 and CDR2 from the germline V gene are MNHNS and SASEGT. Deletions cut 7 bases from V and 10 bases from J, with 17 bases between. This CDR3 has 13 residues. CDR3 sequence (DNA): TGTGCCAGCATCGAATCGGACAGCCAACCCCAGCATTTT. It is translated as CASIESDSQPQHF.